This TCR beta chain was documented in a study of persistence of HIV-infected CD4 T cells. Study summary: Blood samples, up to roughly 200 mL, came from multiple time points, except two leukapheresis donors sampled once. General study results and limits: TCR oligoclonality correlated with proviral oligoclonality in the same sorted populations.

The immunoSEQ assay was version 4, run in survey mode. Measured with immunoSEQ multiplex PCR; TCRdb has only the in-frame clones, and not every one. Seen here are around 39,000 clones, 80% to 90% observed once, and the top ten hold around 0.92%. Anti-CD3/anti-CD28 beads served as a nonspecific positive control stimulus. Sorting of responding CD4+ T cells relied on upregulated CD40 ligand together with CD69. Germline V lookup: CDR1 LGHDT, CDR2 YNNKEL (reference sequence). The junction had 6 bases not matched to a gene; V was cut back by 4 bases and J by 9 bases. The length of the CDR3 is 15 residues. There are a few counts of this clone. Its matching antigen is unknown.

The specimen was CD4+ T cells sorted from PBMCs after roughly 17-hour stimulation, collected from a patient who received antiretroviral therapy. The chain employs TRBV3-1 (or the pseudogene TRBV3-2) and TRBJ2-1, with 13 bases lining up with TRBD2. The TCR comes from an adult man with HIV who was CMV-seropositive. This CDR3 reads CASSRGTSGESEQFF. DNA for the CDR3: TGTGCCAGCAGCCGAGGGACTAGCGGGGAGAGTGAGCAGTTCTTC.